This TCR beta chain was profiled in a study of cytomegalovirus exposure and HLA in healthy donors (dated by TCRdb to 2016 to 2017). With regard to the full study: An earlier analysis of around 600 of the donors reported more than 250 Gb of sequence data and some 120 million unique TCR beta sequences from 150 million to 200 million T cells. Every discovery cohort repertoire had been produced on one sequencing platform. To predict cytomegalovirus infection status, the study brought together high-throughput TCR immunosequencing, statistical association of individual TCRs with disease status, and machine learning. Because of strong linkage in the cohort, roughly five DR-DQ haplotypes were treated as single units for association and clustering. In addition to the first cohort of around 670 subjects, a separate validation cohort of about 120 different subjects was used. Among the 398 genotyped donors, about 83% belonged to the genetic ancestry cluster associated with self-reported Caucasian donors. Among 398 genotyped donors of the cohort, an average of approximately 230,000 unique TCR beta nucleotide sequences were sequenced per donor, roughly 18% of them non-productive. To decide whether each TCR beta V gene segment behaved as functional or pseudogenic, an earlier analysis of some 580 of the donors relied on high-throughput TCR beta sequencing. Approximately 300 gigabases of sequencing data and around 85 million unique TCR sequences made up an early release that covered 640 HLA-typed donors. The study was designed to test whether signatures of past pathogen exposure could be identified by cataloging public T cell receptors. In the later analysis, no new phenotypic data were used to find candidate immune exposures; instead, reliance was placed on TCR beta sequences and their occurrence across donors. Class I and class II HLA loci were covered by the typing at four-digit resolution. A later genetic analysis took genome-wide SNP genotypes for about 65% of the 666 donors and used that subset as a discovery cohort. A later analysis re-examined previously published TCR beta repertoires from just over 650 donors and added high-resolution HLA genotyping to investigate patterns of TCR occurrence. Typing coverage differed by locus: A, B, C, DRB1 and DQB1 were typed in roughly 620-630 donors, DQA1 in roughly 500, DPA1 in some 600, and DPB1 in 400 to 490. The study used immunosequencing to profile the T cell repertoires of approximately 640 subjects and linked those repertoires to cytomegalovirus serostatus. Donor age, sex, ethnicity and CMV serostatus were compiled together with the repertoire data. The investigation overall reported the following: A further reported finding was that TCR beta sequences accurately predicted the HLA-A and HLA-B alleles for most subjects in the first cohort. In both the original and validation cohorts, the classifier was reported to diagnose cytomegalovirus status with high specificity and sensitivity. In a later analysis, TCR association rates were found to vary across HLA loci, with the most associated TCRs seen for DRB1 alleles and the fewest for HLA-C alleles. Because counts were too low, under 20 rarely observed V segments, including chromosome 9 orphons, were left out of the earlier analysis of about 500 of the donors. The authors suggested that the approach could potentially be generalized to other disease states and immunological phenotypes. The study gave a list of over 150 TCR beta chains associated with cytomegalovirus. Strong co-occurrence of HLA alleles, especially DR and DQ, made assigning TCR associations to individual alleles difficult. This cohort had only TCR beta chains sequenced, and the lack of alpha or paired-chain data limited which features could be detected. Linkage disequilibrium might explain the correlated functional status among segregating V segments, but an unknown experimental factor could not be excluded. Broadly in line with IMGT annotations, most TCR beta V segments showed up in productive rearrangements about 87% or about 30% of the time in an earlier analysis of around 550 of the donors. Specific HLA alleles were associated with roughly 17,000 TCR beta sequences at a false discovery rate of 0.05 in a later analysis. According to a later analysis, most CMV-associated TCR beta chains appeared to be HLA-restricted, and the HLA associations seemed to be driven largely by CMV exposure. A later genetic analysis reported fewer N-insertions in productive TCRs among donors in an Asian-associated ancestry cluster than the roughly 620-donor mean. CMV serostatus was the only immune exposure information available for the cohort. A later genetic analysis associated a missense DCLRE1C variant with V-gene and J-gene trimming of TCR beta chains, and an independent cohort replicated the association. In a later analysis, several top co-occurrence clusters were reported to appear linked to parvovirus B19, influenza, CMV and Epstein-Barr virus. The sequencing pipeline was judged likely to have produced a cluster of highly shared sequence variants as a technical artifact. The presence/absence analyses assumed that sequencing depth was roughly uniform across donors, and that assumption may not be true. Most TCR sequences were observed very rarely across donors, whereas some public TCRs were present in many individuals. Because HLA typing was unavailable for some donors at each locus, only the typed subset was used in association tests. A later analysis found that HLA-associated TCR beta chains were more clonally expanded and had lower generation probabilities than equally common non-associated chains. In vitro tests confirmed that three of the cytomegalovirus-associated TCR beta chains recognize cytomegalovirus antigens.

The cohort consisted of 666 healthy bone marrow donors. Cohort members were all nominally healthy when sampled, although unrecorded immune exposures were likely present. The donor tested CMV seronegative and was one of the 352 seronegative cohort members. Every donor gave a peripheral blood sample, and the peripheral blood mononuclear cells from that sample were used for TCR beta sequencing. Genomic DNA extraction from the blood cell samples was performed with the Qiagen DNeasy Blood Extraction Kit. This clone was observed a few times. Its target antigen remains unknown. The sample holds no much larger clone one base away, and base qualities are not on file. Libraries were constructed by the immunoSEQ multiplex PCR assay. For the multiplex PCR, a mixture combining 60 forward primers for TCR Vbeta segments and 13 reverse primers for TCR Jbeta segments was used. The CDR3 region of rearranged TCR beta genes was amplified from genomic DNA with a multiplex PCR assay. The amplified TCR beta libraries were sequenced on the Illumina HiSeq System as 87-base-pair reads. Processing in the source paper ran as follows. A later analysis counted some 74 million unique TCR beta chains across the 690 or so repertoires, and roughly 11 million of these chains were shared by at least two donors. Raw reads were error-corrected and collapsed into unique sequences by a nearest-neighbor algorithm in which closely related sequences were merged to remove PCR and sequencing errors. CDR3 sequences were aligned to IMGT reference sequences to assign V, D and J gene segments. For a sequence to be retained, a match of at least six nucleotides was required to both a V gene segment and a J gene segment. Rearrangements were called productive when the CDR3 lacked stop codons and stayed in frame with V and J; all others were non-productive. CDR3 was defined according to IMGT convention as the region running from the second conserved V-encoded cysteine to the conserved J-encoded phenylalanine. In an earlier analysis of around 540 of the donors, sequences lacking an unambiguous match to a single V gene segment were excluded. An earlier analysis of just under 600 of the donors called V segments functional above 56.7% productive rearrangements and segregating when the between-donor standard deviation exceeded 5%. A statistical classification framework was developed to diagnose cytomegalovirus status using the catalog of TCR beta chain sequences. In a later analysis, V and J genes were assigned by comparing TCR nucleotide sequences against IMGT/GENE-DB human TR gene sequences. The TCRdist pipeline was used in a later analysis to assign CDR3 sequences and most-parsimonious VDJ recombination scenarios. In a later analysis, each TCR beta chain was defined by its CDR3 amino acid sequence together with its V-gene family, and reads without a unique V-gene family were excluded. A later analysis removed roughly 590 highly shared, low-generation-probability nucleotide sequences to deal with suspected cross-contamination and a sequencing artifact. In a later analysis, a clonal expansion index was calculated for each public chain from normalized within-repertoire ranks of inferred template counts. Generation probabilities in a later analysis came from a VDJ recombination model fitted to out-of-frame rearrangements, and those results were checked against IGoR. Hypergeometric tests were used in a later analysis to score TCR-TCR, TCR-HLA and TCR-CMV co-occurrence, with a repertoire-size bias correction applied to the TCR pairs. False discovery rates were estimated in a later analysis by permuting HLA or CMV assignments 20 times. In a later analysis, co-occurring TCRs were grouped using DBSCAN, with TCRdist sequence similarity added in when clustering inside HLA-allele-positive subsets. For co-occurrence clustering, repertoires with fewer than 30,000 or more than 120,000 public chains were excluded, along with five repertoires with anomalous nucleotide sharing. As stored in TCRdb, this immuneACCESS dataset retains in-frame rearrangements with V and J assigned. A fraction of the clones does not appear; measured against another copy, unresolved V genes explain less than half of the discrepancy, and the remainder lacks a known reason. Clone size and the V and J calls come from that table; the DNA yielded D and trimming. This sample is represented by around 220,000 clones; about three quarters of them were singletons. The ten largest account for around 2% of the sample.

Sequencing was done on a sample of PBMCs. The receptor comes from a man aged 18 to 29 in good health and CMV-seronegative.

The DNA is as follows: TGTGCCATCAGTCGCATAGCGGGTGATTTGTCGGAGCAGTACTTC. This encodes CAISRIAGDLSEQYF. The sequence is built from TRBV10-3 and TRBJ2-7, and TRBD2 aligns with 7 junction nucleotides. Measured from the cysteine to the phenylalanine, the CDR3 is 15 residues long. The entry retains the CDR3 DNA only, 45 bases that are in frame from base 1. Sequences ENHRY (CDR1) and SYGVKD (CDR2) are obtained from the germline V gene. Germline trimming: 5 bases from V, 7 bases from J; junction bases outside gene matches: 14.